This entry describes one T cell receptor (beta chain). Germline CDR1 and CDR2: SGHRS and YFSETQ. This CDR3 contains 16 residues. The V gene lost 0 bases and the J gene lost 4 bases, with 15 bases spanning the gap. Profiling relied on immunoSEQ multiplex PCR, and the TCRdb table lists in-frame clones only, not all of them. The table includes a few hundred thousand clones, more than 70% detected once. The sample belongs to a study of blood T cell repertoires in COVID-19. Turning to the study itself: Material from acute and convalescent COVID-19 was sourced from the United States, Italy and Spain.

Recovered Cohort 3 donors showed two negative PCRs, clearance, or symptom resolution. Sequenced material: PBMCs or T cells enriched from blood (not recorded which). This sequence originates from a woman aged 18 to 35 who had recovered from COVID-19. V gene TRBV5-1 combines with J gene TRBJ2-3; D is unresolved. CDR3 nucleotide sequence: TGCGCCAGCAGCTTGGGTTCAACCCATCGCGCAGATACGCAGTATTTT. It translates to CASSLGSTHRADTQYF.